This TCR beta chain comes out of a study of CD8+CD57+ T cells in acquired aplastic anemia. Patients chosen for sequencing had CD8+CD57+ cells that had expanded, as shown by flow cytometry. This CDR3 spans 14 amino acids. Germline-derived CDR1 and CDR2 are DFQATT and SNEGSKA (reference sequence). The ends were cut back, 1 base at V and 3 bases at J, with 11 bases in the middle. CDR3 and TCR beta VDJ profiling relied on a genomic DNA template. MiXCR, run by TCRdb on the reads, gives a single entry per CDR3 protein. This table holds 100,000 to 150,000 distinct CDR3 sequences, 40% found once. The clonotype comes from a human donor with aplastic anemia. The rearrangement uses TRBV20-1 and TRBJ2-3; maybe TRBD2 (6 bases). Sequencing used sorted CD4+, CD8+, or CD8+CD57+ T cells (not recorded which) from PBMCs. The CDR3 region is CSARVLRETDTQYF. The CDR3 DNA reads as TGCAGTGCTAGAGTACTACGGGAGACAGATACGCAGTATTTT.